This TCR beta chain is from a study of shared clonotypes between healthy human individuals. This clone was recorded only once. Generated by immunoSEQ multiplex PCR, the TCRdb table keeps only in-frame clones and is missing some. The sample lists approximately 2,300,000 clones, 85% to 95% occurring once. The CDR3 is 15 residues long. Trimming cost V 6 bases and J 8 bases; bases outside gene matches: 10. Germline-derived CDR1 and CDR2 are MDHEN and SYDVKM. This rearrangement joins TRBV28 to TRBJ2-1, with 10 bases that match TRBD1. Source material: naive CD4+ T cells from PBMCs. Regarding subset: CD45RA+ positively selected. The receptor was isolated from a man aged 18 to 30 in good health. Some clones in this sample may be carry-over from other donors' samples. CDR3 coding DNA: TGTGCCAGCAGCATAGGGGGACAGGGGTACGATGAGCAGTTCTTC. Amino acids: CASSIGGQGYDEQFF.